These T cell receptor beta chains were read from a single sample in a study of blood T cell repertoires in COVID-19. The protocol was immunoSEQ multiplex PCR, while the TCRdb copy is restricted to in-frame clones and leaves out a portion. The repertoire holds 95,000 to 110,000 clones, with more than 80% as singletons. Sequencing was done on a sample of peripheral blood. These receptors were taken from a man in his forties with active or convalescent COVID-19. The CDR3 runs from the conserved cysteine through the conserved F or W. A D gene is named only where the DNA matches it firmly. A clone size is listed for some rows: how often the clone was seen (once, few, many), or a class if it is expanded.

>.|TRBV6-6|TRBJ1-4|.
TGTGCCAGCCTGGCCGCTGAAAAACTGTTTTTT
CASLAAEKLFF
>.|TRBV19|TRBJ1-2|.
TGTGCCAGTAAGGGGGGGCCTATGCCTAACTATGGCTACACCTTC
CASKGGPMPNYGYTF
>.|TRBV13|TRBJ2-7|.
TGTGCCAGCAGCAGAGGTGGACACCCTCCCTACGAGCAGTACTTC
CASSRGGHPPYEQYF
>.|TRBV29-1|TRBJ2-5|.
TGCAGCGTTGAAGATTCACGGGGGAGGGAGACCCAGTACTTC
CSVEDSRGRETQYF
>.|TRBV6-6|TRBJ2-7|.
TGTGCCAGCAAAGACAACTACGAGCAGTACTTC
CASKDNYEQYF
>TRBD1|TRBV2|TRBJ1-2|.
TGTGCCAGCAGGGGATTACAGGGGAAAAAGGACTATGGCTACACCTTC
CASRGLQGKKDYGYTF
>TRBD2|TRBV19|TRBJ2-1|.
TGTGCCAGTAGTGCCCGTTTTGGGACTAGTGGAAACAATGAGCAGTTCTTC
CASSARFGTSGNNEQFF
>TRBD1|TRBV28|TRBJ1-1|.
TGTGCCAGCAGTTTAAGGGGGCAGGGGAAAGCTTTCTTT
CASSLRGQGKAFF
>TRBD2|TRBV5-6|TRBJ2-3|.
TGTGCCAGCAGCGCGACTAGCGGGAGGGTGGATACGCAGTATTTT
CASSATSGRVDTQYF
>TRBD2|TRBV19|TRBJ2-1|.
TGTGCCAGCACTGCGGGGGACGTCGGGAATGAGCAGTTCTTC
CASTAGDVGNEQFF
>.|TRBV30|TRBJ1-1|.
TGTGCCTGGAGTGTACAGGGAAACACTGAAGCTTTCTTT
CAWSVQGNTEAFF
>TRBD2|TRBV25-1|TRBJ2-1|.
TGTGCCAGTCTTAGCGGGTCCGTCAATGAGCAGTTCTTC
CASLSGSVNEQFF
>.|TRBV7-2|TRBJ2-7|.
TGTGCCAGCAGCCTTAAGACTAGCTCCTACGAGCAGTACTTC
CASSLKTSSYEQYF
>TRBD2|TRBV3-1/TRBV3-2|TRBJ2-5|.
TGTGCCAGCAGCCACACGGGACTAGCGGGAGCTAGAGAGACCCAGTACTTC
CASSHTGLAGARETQYF
>.|TRBV14|TRBJ2-1|.
TGTGCCAGCAGCCAGCCGACAGTCAATGAGCAGTTCTTC
CASSQPTVNEQFF
>TRBD1|TRBV18|TRBJ2-5|.
TGTGCCAGCTCACCATCCGGGACAGGGATCGGTTTAGAAGAGACCCAGTACTTC
CASSPSGTGIGLEETQYF
>.|TRBV18|TRBJ1-2|.
TGTGCCAGCTCAACTGAGCACGCCTGGGGCTACACCTTC
CASSTEHAWGYTF
>TRBD2|TRBV9|TRBJ2-1|.
TGTGCCAGCAGCGACCCGCTGGTGGGAGGGCTGAATGAGCAGTTCTTC
CASSDPLVGGLNEQFF
>.|TRBV19|TRBJ1-5|.
TGTGCCAGTAGTATAGTTGAGGGTCAGCCCCAGCATTTT
CASSIVEGQPQHF
>.|TRBV6-2/TRBV6-3|TRBJ1-4|.
TGTGCCAGCAGTTACGCTGGGGGAGGAAGAGAAAAACTGTTTTTT
CASSYAGGGREKLFF
>.|TRBV27|TRBJ2-7|.
TGTGCCAGCAGTTCCTTACCGACAAACGAGCAGTACTTC
CASSSLPTNEQYF
>TRBD1|TRBV3-1/TRBV3-2|TRBJ2-3|.
TGTGCCAGCAGCCACCCCGGGACAGTCACAGATACGCAGTATTTT
CASSHPGTVTDTQYF
>TRBD1|TRBV11-2|TRBJ1-5|.
TGTGCCAGCAGCTTAGCCGGGACAGGCAATCAGCCCCAGCATTTT
CASSLAGTGNQPQHF
>.|TRBV27|TRBJ1-1|.
TGTGCCAGCAGTTTATCCAGGGCCCTGGTGGGGAACACTGAAGCTTTCTTT
CASSLSRALVGNTEAFF
>.|TRBV15|TRBJ2-5|.
TGTGCCACCAGCAGAGTGGTCCAGGAAGAGACCCAGTACTTC
CATSRVVQEETQYF
>TRBD1|TRBV19|TRBJ2-1|few
TGTGCCAGTAGTATCCCAGGGACAGTTAATGAGCAGTTCTTC
CASSIPGTVNEQFF
>.|TRBV6-2/TRBV6-3|TRBJ1-5|.
TGTGCCAGCAGTTACTCGGGGGCCCTTAGCAATCAGCCCCAGCATTTT
CASSYSGALSNQPQHF
>TRBD2|TRBV5-1|TRBJ2-7|.
TGCGCCAGCAGCTTGGGGGGACTAGCGGGAGAAAGCTACGAGCAGTACTTC
CASSLGGLAGESYEQYF
>TRBD2|TRBV4-1|TRBJ2-1|once
TGCGCCAGCAGCCGGACTAGCGGGGCCTCCTACAATGAGCAGTTCTTC
CASSRTSGASYNEQFF
>.|TRBV18|TRBJ2-1|.
TGTGCCAGCTCCTCCTGGACTGACCCTCAGCTTGAGCAGTTCTTC
CASSSWTDPQLEQFF
>.|TRBV6-2/TRBV6-3|TRBJ1-1|.
TGTGCCAGCAGTTATCGGGATAACACTGAAGCTTTCTTT
CASSYRDNTEAFF
>TRBD2|TRBV7-2|TRBJ2-5|.
TGTGCCAGCAGCAAGGGACTAGCGGTTCAAGAGACCCAGTACTTC
CASSKGLAVQETQYF
>TRBD1|TRBV5-1|TRBJ1-4|.
TGCGCCAGCGGACAGGGGGCGGGAACTAATGAAAAACTGTTTTTT
CASGQGAGTNEKLFF
>TRBD1|TRBV7-9|TRBJ2-3|.
TGTGCCAGCAGCCCTAGGGGGCCGATAGATACGCAGTATTTT
CASSPRGPIDTQYF
>TRBD1|TRBV6-5|TRBJ1-6|.
TGTGCCTCTCAGGAGGGACAGGGGGGTTCACCCCTCCACTTT
CASQEGQGGSPLHF
>.|TRBV28|TRBJ1-2|once
TGTGCCAGCAGAACAGGGAACTATGGCTACACCTTC
CASRTGNYGYTF
>.|TRBV7-9|TRBJ2-3|.
TGTGCCAGCAGCTTAGGAGGTACAGATACGCAGTATTTT
CASSLGGTDTQYF
>.|TRBV11-2|TRBJ2-7|.
TGTGCCAGCAGCTTAGACAGTCCCTACGAGCAGTACTTC
CASSLDSPYEQYF
>.|TRBV10-1|TRBJ2-1|.
TGCGCCAGCAGTCCTAACAATGAGCAGTTCTTC
CASSPNNEQFF
>.|TRBV5-1|TRBJ2-7|.
TGCGCCAGCAGCTTGGCAGGGTTGGGCGAGCAGTACTTC
CASSLAGLGEQYF
>.|TRBV7-9|TRBJ1-1|.
TGTGCCAGCAGCCCCAACCTAGGGGTCCTGAACACTGAAGCTTTCTTT
CASSPNLGVLNTEAFF
>.|TRBV30|TRBJ2-2|.
TGTGCCTGGAGTGTCGGAGACGGCACCAGGGTGAACACCGGGGAGCTGTTTTTT
CAWSVGDGTRVNTGELFF
>TRBD1|TRBV28|TRBJ2-1|.
TGTGCCAGCAGTCCCGGGACAGGTACCTACAATGAGCAGTTCTTC
CASSPGTGTYNEQFF
>TRBD1|TRBV3-1/TRBV3-2|TRBJ2-7|.
TGTGCCAGCAGCCTCCGGGACAGGGGTTCCTACGAGCAGTACTTC
CASSLRDRGSYEQYF
>TRBD1|TRBV7-3|TRBJ2-2|.
TGTGCCAGCAGCTCTTCCGGGACAGGGGGCACCGGGGAGCTGTTTTTT
CASSSSGTGGTGELFF